Sequencing of this TCR beta chain was carried out in a study of low-dose radiotherapy and immunotherapy resistance in tumors. Across the study: Every 2 weeks, cohort 1 got 0.5 Gy, reaching 6.5 Gy to the planning target volume.

Time point of the sample: before trial treatment. Every donor was treated with nivolumab, ipilimumab, aspirin, low-dose cyclophosphamide and also low-dose radiotherapy. cDNA synthesis used a TRAV/TRBV-specific primer set for both chains. TCR amplification used roughly 18 PCR cycles, a constant-region primer and a V-primer adapter. TCRdb re-called the reads through MiXCR, storing one row per CDR3 protein. The sample lists 75,000 to 95,000 distinct CDR3 sequences; 15% to 20% were seen once. This clonotype has a count of ten or more. This CDR3 has 13 residues. The V gene lost 7 bases and the J gene lost 0 bases, with 8 bases spanning the gap. Germline CDR1 is MDHEN and CDR2 is SYDVKM.

The origin of this receptor is a male donor with prostate cancer. This sample comprised PBMCs, obtained before treatment. This chain joins TRBV28 and TRBJ2-3, with D tentatively TRBD1 (5 bases). The CDR3 is CASTTASTDTQYF. CDR3 nucleotides: TGTGCCAGCACGACAGCTAGCACAGATACGCAGTATTTT.